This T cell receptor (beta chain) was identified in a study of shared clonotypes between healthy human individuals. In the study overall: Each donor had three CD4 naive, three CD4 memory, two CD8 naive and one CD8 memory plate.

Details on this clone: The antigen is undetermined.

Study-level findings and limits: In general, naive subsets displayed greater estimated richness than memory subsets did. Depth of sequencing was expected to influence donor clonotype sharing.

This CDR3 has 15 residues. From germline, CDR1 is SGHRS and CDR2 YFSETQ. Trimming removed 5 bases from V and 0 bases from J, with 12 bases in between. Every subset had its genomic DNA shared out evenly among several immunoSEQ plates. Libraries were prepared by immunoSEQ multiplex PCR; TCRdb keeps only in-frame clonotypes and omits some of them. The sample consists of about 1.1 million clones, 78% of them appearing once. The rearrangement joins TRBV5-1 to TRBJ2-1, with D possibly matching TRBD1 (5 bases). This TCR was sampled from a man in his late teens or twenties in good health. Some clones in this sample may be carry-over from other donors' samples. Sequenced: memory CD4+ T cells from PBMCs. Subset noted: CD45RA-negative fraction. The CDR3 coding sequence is TGCGCCAGCAGTTTCAGGGCCAGCTCCTACAATGAGCAGTTCTTC. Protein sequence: CASSFRASSYNEQFF.